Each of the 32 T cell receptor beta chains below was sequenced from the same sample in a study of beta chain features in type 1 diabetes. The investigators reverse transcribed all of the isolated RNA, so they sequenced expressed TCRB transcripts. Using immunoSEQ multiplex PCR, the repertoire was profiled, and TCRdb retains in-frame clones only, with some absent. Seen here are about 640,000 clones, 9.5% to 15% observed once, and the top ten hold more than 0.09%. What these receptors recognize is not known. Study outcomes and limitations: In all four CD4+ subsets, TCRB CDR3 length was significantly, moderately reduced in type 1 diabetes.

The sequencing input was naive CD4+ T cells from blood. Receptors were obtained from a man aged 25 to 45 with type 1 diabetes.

CDR3 DNA sequence: TGTGCCAGCAGCCCGGGACTAGCGGGGGGGCTCGGGCAGTTCTTC. Protein product: CASSPGLAGGLGQFF. The rearrangement links TRBV7-9 to TRBJ2-1, with TRBD2 matching 16 bases. The CDR3 spans 15 residues. The germline V gene has CDR1 SEHNR and CDR2 FQNEAQ (reference sequence). Germline trimming cut 5 bases from V and 12 bases from J; bases unmatched to any gene: 7.

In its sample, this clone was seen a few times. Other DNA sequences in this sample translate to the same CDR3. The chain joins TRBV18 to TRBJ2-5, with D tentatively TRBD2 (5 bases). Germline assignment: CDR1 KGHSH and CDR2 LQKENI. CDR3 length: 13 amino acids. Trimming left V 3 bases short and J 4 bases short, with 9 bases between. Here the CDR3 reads CASSPGGGETQYF. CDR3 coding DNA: TGTGCCAGCTCACCCGGAGGAGGAGAGACCCAGTACTTC.

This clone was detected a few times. The CDR3 loop reads CASGRAGVNYNEQFF. In nucleotides, the CDR3 is TGTGCTAGTGGGCGTGCAGGGGTGAACTACAATGAGCAGTTCTTC. V usage is TRBV12-5 and J usage is TRBJ2-1; D might be TRBD1 (6 bases). The CDR3 spans 15 residues. Per the germline V gene, CDR1 is LGHNT and CDR2 is FRNRAP. Deletions cut 6 bases from V and 3 bases from J, with 15 bases between. The complete variable domain, with remaining parts taken from reference TRBV12-5 and TRBJ2-1, reads DARVTQTPRHKVTEMGQEVTMRCQPILGHNTVFWYRQTMMQGLELLAYFRNRAPLDDSGMPKDRFSAEMPDATLATLKIQPSEPRDSAVYFCASGRAGVNYNEQFFGPGTRLTVL.

This chain's CDR3 is CASSSGAGVNSPLHF. Here the CDR3 DNA reads TGTGCCAGCAGCTCTGGGGCAGGGGTTAATTCACCCCTCCACTTT. J is TRBJ1-6 and V is TRBV7-3, with D perhaps TRBD1 (6 bases). Trimming removed 4 bases at V and 6 bases at J, with 13 bases between. The CDR3 has 15 amino acids. Germline-derived CDR1 and CDR2 are SGHTA and FQGTGA. Complete variable domain (other parts from reference TRBV7-3 and TRBJ1-6): GAGVSQTPSNKVTEKGKYVELRCDPISGHTALYWYRQSLGQGPEFLIYFQGTGAADDSGLPNDRFFAVRPEGSVSTLKIQRTERGDSAVYLCASSSGAGVNSPLHFGNGTRLTVT.

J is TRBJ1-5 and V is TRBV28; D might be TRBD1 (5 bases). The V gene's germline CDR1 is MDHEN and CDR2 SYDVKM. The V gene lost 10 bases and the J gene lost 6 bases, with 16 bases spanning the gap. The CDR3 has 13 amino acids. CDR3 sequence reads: CATTGGLSQPQHF. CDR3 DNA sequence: TGTGCCACCACGGGGGGTTTGAGTCAGCCCCAGCATTTT.

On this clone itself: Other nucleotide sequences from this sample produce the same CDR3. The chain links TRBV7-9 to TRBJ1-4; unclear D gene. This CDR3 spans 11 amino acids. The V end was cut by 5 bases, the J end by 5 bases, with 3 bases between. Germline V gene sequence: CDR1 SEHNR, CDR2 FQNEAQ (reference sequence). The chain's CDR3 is CASSPNEKLFF. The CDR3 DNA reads TGTGCCAGCAGCCCGAATGAAAAACTGTTTTTT. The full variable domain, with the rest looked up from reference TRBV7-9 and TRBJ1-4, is DTGVSQNPRHKITKRGQNVTFRCDPISEHNRLYWYRQTLGQGPEFLTYFQNEAQLEKSRLLSDRFSAERPKGSFSTLEIQRTEQGDSAMYLCASSPNEKLFFGSGTQLSVL.

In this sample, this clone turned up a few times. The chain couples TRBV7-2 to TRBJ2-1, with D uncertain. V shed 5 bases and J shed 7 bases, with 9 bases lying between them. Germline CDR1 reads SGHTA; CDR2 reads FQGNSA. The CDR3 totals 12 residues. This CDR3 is CASSPYMNEQFF. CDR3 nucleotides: TGTGCCAGCAGCCCGTACATGAATGAGCAGTTCTTC.

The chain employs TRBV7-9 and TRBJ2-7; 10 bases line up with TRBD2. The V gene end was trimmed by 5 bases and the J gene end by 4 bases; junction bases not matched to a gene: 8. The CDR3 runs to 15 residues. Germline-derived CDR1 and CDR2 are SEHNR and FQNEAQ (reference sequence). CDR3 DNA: TGTGCCAGCAGCCAGGGCGGGACTAGCGTATACGAGCAGTACTTC. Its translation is CASSQGGTSVYEQYF.

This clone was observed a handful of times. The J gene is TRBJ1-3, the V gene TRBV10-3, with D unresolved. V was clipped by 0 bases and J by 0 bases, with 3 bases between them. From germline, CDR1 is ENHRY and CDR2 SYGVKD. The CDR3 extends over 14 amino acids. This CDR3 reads CAISESVSGNTIYF. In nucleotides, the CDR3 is TGTGCCATCAGTGAGTCTGTCTCTGGAAACACCATATATTTT.

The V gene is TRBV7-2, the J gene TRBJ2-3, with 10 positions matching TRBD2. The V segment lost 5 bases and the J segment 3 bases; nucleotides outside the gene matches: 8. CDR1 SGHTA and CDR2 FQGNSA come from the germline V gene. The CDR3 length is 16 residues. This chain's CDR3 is CASSPRSGGATDTQYF. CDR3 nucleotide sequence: TGTGCCAGCAGCCCCCGCAGCGGGGGGGCTACAGATACGCAGTATTTT.

The DNA of the CDR3 is TGTGCCAGCAGCTTAGAAGTCCAACCATACACCGGGGAGCTGTTTTTT. It translates to CASSLEVQPYTGELFF. The chain links TRBV13 to TRBJ2-2, with D unresolved. Germline lookup yields CDR1 PRHDT and CDR2 FYEKMQ (reference sequence). This CDR3 has 16 amino acids. V lost 1 base, J lost 3 bases, and 12 bases lay in between.

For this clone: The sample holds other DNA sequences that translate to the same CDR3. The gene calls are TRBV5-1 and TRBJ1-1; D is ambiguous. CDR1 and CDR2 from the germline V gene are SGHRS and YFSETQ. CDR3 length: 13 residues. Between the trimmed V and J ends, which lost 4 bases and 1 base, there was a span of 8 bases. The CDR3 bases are TGCGCCAGCAGCCCGGGCCAGAACACTGAAGCTTTCTTT. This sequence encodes CASSPGQNTEAFF.

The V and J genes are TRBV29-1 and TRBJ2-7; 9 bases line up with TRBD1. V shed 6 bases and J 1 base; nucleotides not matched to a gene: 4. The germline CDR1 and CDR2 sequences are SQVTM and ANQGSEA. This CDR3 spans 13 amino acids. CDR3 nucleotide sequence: TGCAGCGTCGGACAGGGGAATTCCTACGAGCAGTACTTC. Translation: CSVGQGNSYEQYF.

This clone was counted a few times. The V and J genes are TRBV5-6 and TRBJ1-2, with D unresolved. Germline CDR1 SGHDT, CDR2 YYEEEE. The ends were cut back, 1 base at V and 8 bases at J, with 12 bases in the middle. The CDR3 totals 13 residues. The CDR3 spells CASSLYPEEGYTF. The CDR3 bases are TGTGCCAGCAGCTTGTACCCAGAGGAGGGCTACACCTTC.

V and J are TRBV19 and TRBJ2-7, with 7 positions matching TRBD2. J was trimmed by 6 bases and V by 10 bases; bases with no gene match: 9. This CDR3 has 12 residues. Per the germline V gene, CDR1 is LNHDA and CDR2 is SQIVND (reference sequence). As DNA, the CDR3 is TGTGCCACTACCGAGTGGGGGGGCGAGCAGTACTTC. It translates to CATTEWGGEQYF.

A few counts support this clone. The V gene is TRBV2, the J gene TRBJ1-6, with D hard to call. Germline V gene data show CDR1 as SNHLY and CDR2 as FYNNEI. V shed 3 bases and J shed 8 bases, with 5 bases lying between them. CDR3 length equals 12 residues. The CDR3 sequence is CASSDGYSPLHF. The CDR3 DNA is TGTGCCAGCAGTGATGGTTATTCACCCCTCCACTTT.

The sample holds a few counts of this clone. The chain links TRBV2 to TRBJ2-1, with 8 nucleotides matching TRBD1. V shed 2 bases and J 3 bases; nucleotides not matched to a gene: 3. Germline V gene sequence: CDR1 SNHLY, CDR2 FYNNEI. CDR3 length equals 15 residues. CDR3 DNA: TGTGCCAGCAGTGAACACAGGGGGGACTACAATGAGCAGTTCTTC. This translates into CASSEHRGDYNEQFF.

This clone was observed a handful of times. The chain's CDR3 is CAWSVSSGTVYEQYF. The CDR3 bases are TGTGCCTGGAGCGTATCCTCCGGGACAGTATACGAGCAGTACTTC. The rearrangement joins TRBV30 to TRBJ2-7; TRBD1 matches at 7 bases. Germline loops: CDR1 GTSNPN, CDR2 SVGIG (reference sequence). V was pared by 3 bases and J by 4 bases, with 12 bases of the junction left unmatched. The CDR3 sequence is 15 residues long.

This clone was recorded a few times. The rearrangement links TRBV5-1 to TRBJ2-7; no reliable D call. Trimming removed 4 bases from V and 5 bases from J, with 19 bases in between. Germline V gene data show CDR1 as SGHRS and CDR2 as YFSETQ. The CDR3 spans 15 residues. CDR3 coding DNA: TGCGCCAGCAGCATAGGACCCGTCATTGCCAACGAGCAGTACTTC. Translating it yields CASSIGPVIANEQYF.

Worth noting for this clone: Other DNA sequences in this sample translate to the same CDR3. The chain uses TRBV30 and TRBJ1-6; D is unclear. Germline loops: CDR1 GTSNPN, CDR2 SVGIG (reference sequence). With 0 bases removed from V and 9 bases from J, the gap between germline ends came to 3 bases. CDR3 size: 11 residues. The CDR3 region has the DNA TGTGCCTGGAGTGTTGGTTCACCCCTCCACTTT. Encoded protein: CAWSVGSPLHF.

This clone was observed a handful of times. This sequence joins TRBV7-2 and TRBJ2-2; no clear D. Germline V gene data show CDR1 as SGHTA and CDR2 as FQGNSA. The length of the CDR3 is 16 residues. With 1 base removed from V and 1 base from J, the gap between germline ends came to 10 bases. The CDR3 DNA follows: TGTGCCAGCAGCTTAGTTCCCCCGGGGAACACCGGGGAGCTGTTTTTT. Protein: CASSLVPPGNTGELFF.

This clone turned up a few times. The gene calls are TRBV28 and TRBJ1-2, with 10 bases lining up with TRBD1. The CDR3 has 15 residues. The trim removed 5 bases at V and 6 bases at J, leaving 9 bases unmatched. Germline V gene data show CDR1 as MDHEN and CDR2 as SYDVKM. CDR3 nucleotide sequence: TGTGCCAGCAGTGATGGGGACAGGGGCTGGGATGGCTACACCTTC. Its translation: CASSDGDRGWDGYTF.

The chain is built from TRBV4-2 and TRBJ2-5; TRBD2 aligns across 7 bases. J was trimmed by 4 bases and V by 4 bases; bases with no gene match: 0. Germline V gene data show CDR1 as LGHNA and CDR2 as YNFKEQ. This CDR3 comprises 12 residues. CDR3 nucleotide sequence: TGTGCCAGCAGCCTAGCGGGAGAGACCCAGTACTTC. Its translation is CASSLAGETQYF.

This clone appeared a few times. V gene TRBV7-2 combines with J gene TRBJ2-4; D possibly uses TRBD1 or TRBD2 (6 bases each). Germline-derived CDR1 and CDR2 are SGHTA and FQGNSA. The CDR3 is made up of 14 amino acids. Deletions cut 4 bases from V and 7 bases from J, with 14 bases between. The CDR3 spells CASSSSGGTNIQYF. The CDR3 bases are TGTGCCAGCAGCTCCTCCGGGGGCACCAACATTCAGTACTTC.

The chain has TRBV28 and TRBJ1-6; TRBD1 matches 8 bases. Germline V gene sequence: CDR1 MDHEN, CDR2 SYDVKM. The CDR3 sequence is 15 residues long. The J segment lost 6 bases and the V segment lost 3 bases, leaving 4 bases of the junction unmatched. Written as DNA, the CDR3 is TGTGCCAGCAGTTTCGTCCAGGGGGCTAATTCACCCCTCCACTTT. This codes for CASSFVQGANSPLHF.

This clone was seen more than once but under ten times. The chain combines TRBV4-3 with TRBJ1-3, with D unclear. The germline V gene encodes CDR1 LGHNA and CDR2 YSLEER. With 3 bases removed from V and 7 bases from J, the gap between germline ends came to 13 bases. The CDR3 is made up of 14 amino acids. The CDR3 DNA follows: TGCGCCAGCAGCCAGGAACCTACGGCGAACACCATATATTTT. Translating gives CASSQEPTANTIYF.

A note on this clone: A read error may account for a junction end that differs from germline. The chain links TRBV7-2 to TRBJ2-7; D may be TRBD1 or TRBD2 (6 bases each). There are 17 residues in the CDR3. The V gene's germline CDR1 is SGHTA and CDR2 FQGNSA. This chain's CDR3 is CASSLALGGQGFRFRNF. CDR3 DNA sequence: TGTGCCAGCAGCTTAGCCCTTGGGGGGCAGGGGTTTAGGTTTCGGAACTTC.

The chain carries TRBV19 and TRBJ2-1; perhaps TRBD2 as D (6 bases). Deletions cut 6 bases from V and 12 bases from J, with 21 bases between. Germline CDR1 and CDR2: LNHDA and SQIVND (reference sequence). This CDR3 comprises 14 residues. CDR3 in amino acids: CASSLGSQKIVQFF. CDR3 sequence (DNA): TGTGCCAGTAGCCTCGGGAGTCAAAAGATAGTGCAGTTCTTC.

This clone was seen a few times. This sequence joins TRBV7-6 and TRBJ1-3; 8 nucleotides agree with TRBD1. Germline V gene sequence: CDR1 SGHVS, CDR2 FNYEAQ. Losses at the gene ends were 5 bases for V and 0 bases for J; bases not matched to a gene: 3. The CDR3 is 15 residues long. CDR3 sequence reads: CASSRTGGSGNTIYF. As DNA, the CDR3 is TGTGCCAGCAGCCGTACAGGGGGCTCTGGAAACACCATATATTTT.

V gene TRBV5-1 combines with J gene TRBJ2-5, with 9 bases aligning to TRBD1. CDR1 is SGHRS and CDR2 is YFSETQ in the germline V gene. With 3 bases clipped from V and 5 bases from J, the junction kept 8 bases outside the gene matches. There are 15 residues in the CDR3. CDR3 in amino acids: CASSSITGGEETQYF. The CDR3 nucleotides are TGCGCCAGCAGCTCGATAACAGGGGGCGAGGAGACCCAGTACTTC.

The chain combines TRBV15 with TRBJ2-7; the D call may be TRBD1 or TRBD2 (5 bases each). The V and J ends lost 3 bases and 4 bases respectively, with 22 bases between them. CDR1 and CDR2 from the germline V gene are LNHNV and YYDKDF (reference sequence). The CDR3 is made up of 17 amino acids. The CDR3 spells CATSSVNSGTAGYEQYF. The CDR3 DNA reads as TGTGCCACCAGCAGCGTAAACTCCGGGACCGCTGGGTACGAGCAGTACTTC.

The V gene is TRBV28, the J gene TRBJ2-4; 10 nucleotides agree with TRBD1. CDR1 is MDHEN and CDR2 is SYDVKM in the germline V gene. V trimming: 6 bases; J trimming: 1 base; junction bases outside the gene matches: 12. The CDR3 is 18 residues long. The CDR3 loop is CASSLPGQGLMAKNIQYF. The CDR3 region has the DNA TGTGCCAGCAGCCTTCCGGGACAGGGGTTAATGGCCAAAAACATTCAGTACTTC.